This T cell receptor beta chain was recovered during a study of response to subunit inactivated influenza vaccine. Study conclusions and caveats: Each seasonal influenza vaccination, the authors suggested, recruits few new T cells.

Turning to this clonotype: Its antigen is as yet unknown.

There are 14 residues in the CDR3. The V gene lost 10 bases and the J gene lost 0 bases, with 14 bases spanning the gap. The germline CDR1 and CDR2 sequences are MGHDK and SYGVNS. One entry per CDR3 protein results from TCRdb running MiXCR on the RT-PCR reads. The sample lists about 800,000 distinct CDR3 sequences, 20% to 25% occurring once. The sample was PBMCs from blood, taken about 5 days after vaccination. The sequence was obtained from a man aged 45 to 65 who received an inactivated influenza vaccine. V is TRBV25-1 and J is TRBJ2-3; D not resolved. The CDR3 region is CATAPIDSTDTQYF. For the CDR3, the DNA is TGTGCCACCGCCCCGATCGACAGCACAGATACGCAGTATTTT.